This paragraph covers one T cell receptor (beta chain) sequence. This sample stems from a study of blood T cell repertoires in COVID-19. About the study: The origin of the acute and convalescent COVID-19 samples was the United States, Italy and Spain. T cells, B-cell-depleted T cells, or PBMCs supplied cDNA or gDNA.

The CDR3 is made up of 15 amino acids. Germline loops: CDR1 MRHNA, CDR2 SNTAGT. The V segment lost 4 bases and the J segment 3 bases; nucleotides outside the gene matches: 6. In the authors' methods: Amplification from reference gene primers served as the basis for estimated nucleated cell counts. Profiled with immunoSEQ multiplex PCR; TCRdb holds only in-frame clones, not every one. V, J and clone size reflect that table, while D and trimming were determined from the DNA. Among around 100,000 clones listed, 86% were seen once. This TCR was recovered from a man aged 40-49 years with acute or convalescent COVID-19. Sequences were obtained from peripheral blood. The rearrangement uses TRBV6-4 and TRBJ1-2; 9 nucleotides agree with TRBD1. CDR3 coding DNA: TGTGCCAGCAGTGCCCACAGGGGGCTGGACTATGGCTACACCTTC. Protein: CASSAHRGLDYGYTF.